The entry that follows covers one TCR beta chain sequence. Its antigen is currently unknown. The CDR3 is 18 amino acids. Germline CDR1 MGHRA, CDR2 YSYEKL. V was shortened by 0 bases and J by 0 bases, with 12 bases between the two germline ends. These data originate in a study of shared clonotypes between healthy human individuals. Regarding the study as a whole: Naive subsets, compared against memory subsets, generally had larger estimated richness values.

The assay ran at deep level. Using immunoSEQ multiplex PCR, the repertoire was profiled, and TCRdb retains in-frame clones only, with some absent. Of 2 million to 2.5 million clones listed, approximately 95% are singletons. A split of CD4+ cells into CD45RA+ naive and CD45RA-negative memory subsets was performed. The sequencing sample was made of naive CD4+ T cells from PBMCs. Noted subset: CD45RA+ positively selected. This clonotype originated in a young man in good health. Some clones in this sample may be carry-over from other donors' samples. This chain uses TRBV4-1 with TRBJ2-6; perhaps TRBD1 as D (6 bases). CDR3 bases: TGCGCCAGCAGCCAAGAAGGGGGTATCCTCTCTGGGGCCAACGTCCTGACTTTC. This codes for CASSQEGGILSGANVLTF.